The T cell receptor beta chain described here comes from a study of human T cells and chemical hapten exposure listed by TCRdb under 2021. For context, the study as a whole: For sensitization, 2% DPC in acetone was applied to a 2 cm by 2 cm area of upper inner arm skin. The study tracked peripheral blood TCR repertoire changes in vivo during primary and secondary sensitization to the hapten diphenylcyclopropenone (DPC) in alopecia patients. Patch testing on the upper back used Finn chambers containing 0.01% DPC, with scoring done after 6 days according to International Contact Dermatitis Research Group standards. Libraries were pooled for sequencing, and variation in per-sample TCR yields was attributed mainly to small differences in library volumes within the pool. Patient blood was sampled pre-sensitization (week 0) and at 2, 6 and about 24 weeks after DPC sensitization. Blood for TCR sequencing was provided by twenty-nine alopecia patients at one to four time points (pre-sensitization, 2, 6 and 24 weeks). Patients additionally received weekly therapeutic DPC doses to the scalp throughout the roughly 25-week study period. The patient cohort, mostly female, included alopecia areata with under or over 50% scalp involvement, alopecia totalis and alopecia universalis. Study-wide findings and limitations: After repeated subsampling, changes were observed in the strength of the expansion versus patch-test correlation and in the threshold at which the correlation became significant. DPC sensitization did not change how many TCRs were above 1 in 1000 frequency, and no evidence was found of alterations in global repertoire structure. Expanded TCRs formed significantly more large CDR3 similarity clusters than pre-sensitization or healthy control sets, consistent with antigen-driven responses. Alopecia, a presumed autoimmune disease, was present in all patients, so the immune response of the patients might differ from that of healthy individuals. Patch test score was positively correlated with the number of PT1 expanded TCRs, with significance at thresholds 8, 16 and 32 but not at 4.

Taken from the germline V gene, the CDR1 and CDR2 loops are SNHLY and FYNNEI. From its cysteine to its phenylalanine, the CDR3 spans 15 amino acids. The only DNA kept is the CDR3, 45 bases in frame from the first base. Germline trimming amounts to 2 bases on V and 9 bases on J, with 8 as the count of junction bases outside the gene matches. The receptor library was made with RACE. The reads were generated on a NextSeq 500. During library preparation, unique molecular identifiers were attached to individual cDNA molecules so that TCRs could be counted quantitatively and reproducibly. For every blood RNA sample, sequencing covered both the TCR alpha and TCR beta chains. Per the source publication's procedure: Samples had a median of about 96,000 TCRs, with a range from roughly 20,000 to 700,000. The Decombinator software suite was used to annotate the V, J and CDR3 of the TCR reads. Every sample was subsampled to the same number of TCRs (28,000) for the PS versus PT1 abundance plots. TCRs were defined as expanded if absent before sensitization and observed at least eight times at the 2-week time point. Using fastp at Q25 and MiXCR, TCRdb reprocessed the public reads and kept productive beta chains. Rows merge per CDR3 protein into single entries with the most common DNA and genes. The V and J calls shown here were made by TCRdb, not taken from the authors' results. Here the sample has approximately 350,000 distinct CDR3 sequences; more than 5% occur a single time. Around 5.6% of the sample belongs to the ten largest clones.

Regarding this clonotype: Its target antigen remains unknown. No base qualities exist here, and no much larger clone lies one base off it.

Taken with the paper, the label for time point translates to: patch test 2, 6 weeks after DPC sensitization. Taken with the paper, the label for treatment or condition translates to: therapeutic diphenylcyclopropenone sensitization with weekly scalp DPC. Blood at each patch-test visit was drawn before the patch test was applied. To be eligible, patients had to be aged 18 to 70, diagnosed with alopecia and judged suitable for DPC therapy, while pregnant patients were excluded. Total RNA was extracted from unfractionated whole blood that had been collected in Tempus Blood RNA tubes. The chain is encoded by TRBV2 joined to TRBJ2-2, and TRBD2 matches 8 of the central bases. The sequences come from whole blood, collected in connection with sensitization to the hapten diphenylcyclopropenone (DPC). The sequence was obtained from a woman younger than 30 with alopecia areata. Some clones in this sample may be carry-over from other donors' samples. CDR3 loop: CASSEPTSGGRELFF. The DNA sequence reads TGTGCCAGCAGTGAACCCACTAGCGGTGGCCGGGAGCTGTTTTTT. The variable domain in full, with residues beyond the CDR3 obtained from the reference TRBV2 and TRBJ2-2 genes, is EPEVTQTPSHQVTQMGQEVILRCVPISNHLYFYWYRQILGQKVEFLVSFYNNEISEKSEIFDDQFSVERPDGSNFTLKIRSTKLEDSAMYFCASSEPTSGGRELFFGEGSRLTVL.